The 15 T cell receptor beta chains below were found in one sample sequenced in a study of human T cells and chemical hapten exposure. As for time point: patch test 1, 2 weeks after DPC sensitization. The sample's treatment: therapeutic diphenylcyclopropenone sensitization with weekly scalp DPC. TCRdb itself ran the RACE reads through MiXCR, one entry per CDR3 protein. The top ten clones hold around 4.3% of a sample with roughly 45,000 distinct CDR3 sequences, 9.3% of them seen once. The sequencing here drew on whole blood, taken in connection with sensitization to the hapten diphenylcyclopropenone (DPC). Every receptor here comes from a woman aged 45-59 years with alopecia areata. Some clones in this sample may be carry-over from other donors' samples.

This clonotype was detected ten times or more. The V call is TRBV12-3 or TRBV12-4, the J call TRBJ1-5, with TRBD1 as a possible D gene (5 bases). This CDR3 has 12 amino acids. V lost 5 bases, J lost 9 bases, and 11 bases lay in between. The CDR3 reads CASSPGERPQHF. The CDR3 bases are TGTGCCAGCAGTCCGGGGGAGAGGCCCCAGCATTTT.

This clonotype was detected ten times or more. V usage is TRBV10-1 and J usage is TRBJ2-5; D gene ambiguous. Germline V gives CDR1 WNHNN, CDR2 SYGVQD (reference sequence). Trimming pared 3 bases from V and 5 bases from J, leaving 10 bases between. The CDR3 spans 13 residues. As DNA, the CDR3 is TGCGCCAGCAGTGAACCCCCGTCGGAGACCCAGTACTTC. Amino acids: CASSEPPSETQYF.

The table lists this clonotype with many counts. V and J are TRBV7-2 and TRBJ1-5; no firm D call. V was pared by 1 base and J by 0 bases, with 10 bases between. The length of the CDR3 is 16 residues. CDR1 is SGHTA and CDR2 is FQGNSA in the germline V gene. The CDR3 nucleotides read TGTGCCAGCAGCTTAGTAGGCGGAAATAGCAATCAGCCCCAGCATTTT. Amino acids: CASSLVGGNSNQPQHF.

This clonotype was seen at least ten times. The V gene is TRBV5-5, the J gene TRBJ2-1; 7 bases match TRBD2. After removal of 8 bases from V and 3 bases from J, the junction contained 14 bases not matched to a gene. The germline CDR1 and CDR2 sequences are SGHKS and YYEKEE (reference sequence). The CDR3 totals 16 residues. CDR3 region: CASGRAGVGLYNEQFF. Here the CDR3 DNA reads TGTGCCAGTGGTCGTGCGGGAGTGGGGCTCTACAATGAGCAGTTCTTC.

This clonotype appeared many times. The V gene is TRBV7-6, the J gene TRBJ2-5; weak D call: TRBD1 (6 bases). The V end was cut by 3 bases, the J end by 5 bases, with 16 bases between. The CDR3 consists of 15 residues. The germline CDR1 and CDR2 sequences are SGHVS and FNYEAQ. As DNA, the CDR3 is TGTGCCAGCAGCTTGGGCCCCCGGCAGGGGGAGACCCAGTACTTC. This translates into CASSLGPRQGETQYF.

This clonotype was recorded at least ten times. The chain carries TRBV10-2 and TRBJ1-3; D not certain. V dropped 4 bases and J dropped 4 bases, with 8 bases sitting between them. CDR1 WSHSY and CDR2 SAAADI come from the germline V gene. This CDR3 region has 13 residues. The CDR3 bases are TGCGCCAGCAGTGCGATGATCGGAAACACCATATATTTT. Protein product: CASSAMIGNTIYF.

This clonotype occurred many times. The genes are TRBV20-1 and TRBJ1-2, with TRBD1 matching over 11 bases. V trimming: 6 bases; J trimming: 4 bases; junction bases outside the gene matches: 7. This CDR3 region has 14 residues. Germline V gene data show CDR1 as DFQATT and CDR2 as SNEGSKA (reference sequence). CDR3 sequence reads: CSAQGQGVGYGYTF. The CDR3 region has the DNA TGCAGTGCCCAGGGACAGGGGGTTGGCTATGGCTACACCTTC.

The J gene is TRBJ2-3, the V gene TRBV29-1; D is perhaps TRBD2 (5 bases). Germline CDR1 reads SQVTM; CDR2 reads ANQGSEA. The CDR3 sequence is 14 residues long. Trimming removed 4 bases from V and 1 base from J, with 12 bases in between. This CDR3 reads CSVGLRGGTDTQYF. Here the CDR3 DNA reads TGCAGCGTTGGACTTCGGGGAGGCACAGATACGCAGTATTTT.

V is TRBV20-1 and J is TRBJ1-1; possibly TRBD1 for D (5 bases). This CDR3 has 12 amino acids. Germline V CDR1 and CDR2: DFQATT, SNEGSKA (reference sequence). V was cut by 5 bases and J by 4 bases, with 11 bases left in between. CDR3: CSAVGDFTEAFF. The CDR3 coding sequence is TGCAGTGCTGTAGGGGATTTCACTGAAGCTTTCTTT.

This clonotype has at least ten counts. The chain is built from TRBV28 and TRBJ2-7; D perhaps matches TRBD2 (6 bases). From germline, CDR1 is MDHEN and CDR2 SYDVKM. The ends were cut back, 8 bases at V and 0 bases at J, with 11 bases in the middle. The CDR3 runs 13 residues. The CDR3 DNA reads TGTGCCAGCGGGGGAGGCTTCTCCTACGAGCAGTACTTC. Amino acids: CASGGGFSYEQYF.

This clonotype came up many times. This chain joins TRBV27 and TRBJ1-5, with TRBD1 matching 10 bases. The V and J ends lost 6 bases and 3 bases, in that order; junction bases with no gene match: 11. This CDR3 is built from 17 residues. Germline V gene lookup returns CDR1 MNHEY and CDR2 SMNVEV (reference sequence). The DNA for the CDR3 is TGTGCCAGCAGACCCGGGACAGGGGTTGGGAACAATCAGCCCCAGCATTTT. It yields the protein CASRPGTGVGNNQPQHF.

This clonotype showed up many times. The rearrangement joins TRBV29-1 to TRBJ2-3; D unclear. The germline V gene encodes CDR1 SQVTM and CDR2 ANQGSEA. The CDR3 sequence is 12 residues long. V shed 7 bases and J shed 0 bases, with 8 bases lying between them. CDR3 sequence: CSAQRSTDTQYF. CDR3 sequence (DNA): TGCAGCGCACAACGTAGCACAGATACGCAGTATTTT.

This clonotype was found a few times. DNA for the CDR3: TGTGCCAGCAGCTCTATTACAGGGGCGAACACCGGGGAGCTGTTTTTT. It yields the protein CASSSITGANTGELFF. The genes are TRBV11-3 and TRBJ2-2, with TRBD1 matching over 7 bases. CDR3 length: 16 amino acids. V shed 4 bases, J shed 0 bases, and the junction held 5 bases outside the gene matches. Germline CDR1 and CDR2: SGHNT and YENEEA.

With regard to this clonotype: A much larger clone differs by one base, so this may be a read error. This rearrangement joins TRBV7-8 to TRBJ1-1; D is uncertain. This CDR3 is 13 amino acids long. Trimming cost V 0 bases and J 6 bases, with 8 bases left between them. Germline V gives CDR1 SGHVS, CDR2 FQNEAQ. CDR3 in DNA: TGTGCCAGCAGCTTAGCCGGGGTCGCTGAAGCTTTCTTT. Translating gives CASSLAGVAEAFF.

Notes on this clonotype: Possible read error: a much larger clone is one base away. The V call is TRBV5-6, the J call TRBJ1-5; maybe TRBD1 (5 bases). CDR3 size: 13 residues. V dropped 4 bases and J dropped 7 bases, with 12 bases sitting between them. Germline V lookup: CDR1 SGHDT, CDR2 YYEEEE. This chain's CDR3 is CASSRSGLQPQHF. As DNA, the CDR3 is TGTGCCAGCAGCAGGTCAGGGCTACAGCCCCAGCATTTT.